These T cell receptor beta chains were read from a single sample in a study of T cells in Graves' hyperthyroidism and ophthalmopathy. MiXCR, applied by TCRdb to the multiplex PCR reads, yields one record per CDR3 protein. The table includes some 350,000 distinct CDR3 sequences, roughly 15% detected once. The specimen sequenced was blood. Source of these receptors: an older woman with Graves' ophthalmopathy. CDR3s include the opening cysteine and the closing phenylalanine or tryptophan. Each record gives: J gene, clone size, V gene, D gene, CDR3 protein, CDR3 DNA. The D gene is left open where the match is weak. Size is stated for part of the rows, as once, few or many counts, or as a class when the clone is expanded.

j_call: TRBJ2-5; clone_size: few; v_call: TRBV12-3/TRBV12-4; d_call: TRBD2; cdr3_aa: CASSWGGRVSWGTQYF; cdr3_nt: TGTGCCAGCAGTTGGGGAGGGAGGGTGAGCTGGGGAACCCAGTACTTC
j_call: TRBJ2-2; clone_size: -; v_call: TRBV5-1; d_call: TRBD1; cdr3_aa: CASSNRGTALRSTGELFF; cdr3_nt: TGCGCCAGCAGCAACAGGGGGACAGCCCTCAGGAGCACCGGGGAGCTGTTTTTT
j_call: TRBJ2-5; clone_size: few; v_call: TRBV19; d_call: TRBD2; cdr3_aa: CASSTGLDEETQYF; cdr3_nt: TGTGCCAGTAGTACAGGACTAGACGAAGAGACCCAGTACTTC
j_call: TRBJ1-1; clone_size: -; v_call: TRBV29-1; d_call: TRBD1; cdr3_aa: CSARGQGAVTEAFF; cdr3_nt: TGCAGCGCCCGTGGACAGGGGGCGGTAACTGAAGCTTTCTTT
j_call: TRBJ2-2; clone_size: few; v_call: TRBV18; d_call: -; cdr3_aa: CASSPPGGLNTGELFF; cdr3_nt: TGTGCCAGCTCACCACCTGGAGGACTTAACACCGGGGAGCTGTTTTTT
j_call: TRBJ1-4; clone_size: many; v_call: TRBV15; d_call: TRBD1; cdr3_aa: CATSRDKRTGGDEKLFF; cdr3_nt: TGTGCCACCAGCAGAGATAAGAGGACAGGGGGTGATGAAAAACTGTTTTTT
j_call: TRBJ2-2; clone_size: many; v_call: TRBV12-3/TRBV12-4; d_call: TRBD1; cdr3_aa: CASSPRQGRTGELFF; cdr3_nt: TGTGCCAGCAGTCCGCGACAGGGGCGCACCGGGGAGCTGTTTTTT
j_call: TRBJ1-5; clone_size: many; v_call: TRBV18; d_call: -; cdr3_aa: CASSPLGSNQPQHF; cdr3_nt: TGTGCCAGCTCACCACTGGGTAGCAATCAGCCCCAGCATTTT
j_call: TRBJ2-7; clone_size: -; v_call: TRBV10-3; d_call: TRBD2; cdr3_aa: CAISDSGYEQYF; cdr3_nt: TGTGCCATCAGTGATAGCGGGTACGAGCAGTACTTC
j_call: TRBJ1-6; clone_size: many; v_call: TRBV28; d_call: -; cdr3_aa: CASRQPNSPLHF; cdr3_nt: TGTGCCAGTAGACAACCAAATTCACCCCTCCACTTT
j_call: TRBJ2-3; clone_size: many; v_call: TRBV5-5; d_call: -; cdr3_aa: CASTLTRRSFRTDTQYF; cdr3_nt: TGTGCCAGCACTCTTACTCGACGGTCGTTCCGCACAGATACGCAGTATTTT
j_call: TRBJ1-5; clone_size: many; v_call: TRBV20-1; d_call: TRBD1; cdr3_aa: CSARPLRGQVSNQPQHF; cdr3_nt: TGCAGTGCTAGACCTCTACGGGGACAGGTTAGCAATCAGCCCCAGCATTTT
j_call: TRBJ2-1; clone_size: once; v_call: TRBV20-1; d_call: TRBD1; cdr3_aa: CSARDRVHYNEQFF; cdr3_nt: TGCAGTGCTAGGGACAGGGTCCACTACAATGAGCAGTTCTTC
j_call: TRBJ1-1; clone_size: many; v_call: TRBV18; d_call: TRBD1; cdr3_aa: CASSPPTGGRTEAFF; cdr3_nt: TGTGCCAGCTCACCACCGACAGGGGGTAGAACTGAAGCTTTCTTT
j_call: TRBJ2-7; clone_size: many; v_call: TRBV11-2; d_call: TRBD2; cdr3_aa: CASSLDYSGRAYEQYF; cdr3_nt: TGTGCCAGCAGCTTAGATTACAGCGGGAGGGCCTACGAGCAGTACTTC
j_call: TRBJ2-3; clone_size: -; v_call: TRBV7-2; d_call: -; cdr3_aa: CASSAQTMPDTQYF; cdr3_nt: TGTGCCAGCAGCGCCCAAACTATGCCAGATACGCAGTATTTT
j_call: TRBJ2-3; clone_size: few; v_call: TRBV5-1; d_call: -; cdr3_aa: CASSSEGGDTQYF; cdr3_nt: TGCGCCAGCAGCTCTGAGGGCGGAGATACGCAGTATTTT
j_call: TRBJ2-2; clone_size: many; v_call: TRBV12-3/TRBV12-4; d_call: TRBD1; cdr3_aa: CASNMGQRTGELFF; cdr3_nt: TGTGCCAGCAACATGGGACAGCGCACCGGGGAGCTGTTTTTT
j_call: TRBJ2-2; clone_size: many; v_call: TRBV3-1; d_call: TRBD2; cdr3_aa: CASSHTAGDTGELFF; cdr3_nt: TGTGCCAGCAGCCATACAGCGGGAGACACCGGGGAGCTGTTTTTT
j_call: TRBJ2-1; clone_size: many; v_call: TRBV27; d_call: -; cdr3_aa: CASSYGKYNEQFF; cdr3_nt: TGTGCCAGCAGTTACGGCAAATACAATGAGCAGTTCTTC
j_call: TRBJ2-3; clone_size: few; v_call: TRBV24-1; d_call: TRBD1; cdr3_aa: CATSTHRDRTDTQYF; cdr3_nt: TGTGCCACCAGCACCCACCGGGACAGGACAGATACGCAGTATTTT
j_call: TRBJ2-3; clone_size: -; v_call: TRBV2; d_call: -; cdr3_aa: CASRRGLAVSTDTQYF; cdr3_nt: TGTGCCAGCAGGAGGGGGCTAGCGGTAAGCACAGATACGCAGTATTTT
j_call: TRBJ2-7; clone_size: once; v_call: TRBV30; d_call: TRBD1; cdr3_aa: CAWSLGTDSYEQYF; cdr3_nt: TGTGCCTGGAGTCTAGGGACAGATTCCTACGAGCAGTACTTC
j_call: TRBJ1-3; clone_size: many; v_call: TRBV2; d_call: -; cdr3_aa: CASSGPAAGQSLGNTIYF; cdr3_nt: TGTGCCAGCAGTGGCCCCGCCGCCGGACAGTCGTTAGGAAACACCATATATTTT
j_call: TRBJ2-5; clone_size: many; v_call: TRBV6-1; d_call: TRBD1; cdr3_aa: CASRTGGKETQYF; cdr3_nt: TGTGCCAGTCGGACAGGGGGAAAAGAGACCCAGTACTTC
j_call: TRBJ2-7; clone_size: -; v_call: TRBV20-1; d_call: TRBD2; cdr3_aa: CSASKTSGLSTVQYF; cdr3_nt: TGCAGTGCCTCTAAGACTAGCGGATTAAGTACGGTGCAGTACTTC
j_call: TRBJ2-1; clone_size: once; v_call: TRBV6-5; d_call: TRBD2; cdr3_aa: CASSYGTSVRPSYNEQFF; cdr3_nt: TGTGCCAGCAGTTACGGGACTAGCGTTCGACCTTCCTACAATGAGCAGTTCTTC
j_call: TRBJ2-1; clone_size: many; v_call: TRBV12-3/TRBV12-4; d_call: -; cdr3_aa: CASSIRGRSVNEQFF; cdr3_nt: TGTGCCAGCAGTATTCGAGGGCGTTCGGTCAATGAGCAGTTCTTC
j_call: TRBJ2-3; clone_size: -; v_call: TRBV7-2; d_call: -; cdr3_aa: CASSFGRFTDTQYF; cdr3_nt: TGTGCCAGCAGCTTCGGCCGCTTCACAGATACGCAGTATTTT
j_call: TRBJ2-3; clone_size: -; v_call: TRBV7-2; d_call: TRBD2; cdr3_aa: CASSRWTSVTDTQYF; cdr3_nt: TGTGCCAGCAGCCGCTGGACTAGCGTGACAGATACGCAGTATTTT
j_call: TRBJ1-4; clone_size: few; v_call: TRBV7-8; d_call: -; cdr3_aa: CASSLTGTTNEKLFF; cdr3_nt: TGTGCCAGCAGCTTAACAGGCACAACTAATGAAAAACTGTTTTTT
j_call: TRBJ2-4; clone_size: many; v_call: TRBV27; d_call: -; cdr3_aa: CASRMGTSLAKNIQYF; cdr3_nt: TGTGCCAGCAGGATGGGCACCTCACTAGCCAAAAACATTCAGTACTTC
j_call: TRBJ1-2; clone_size: few; v_call: TRBV7-3; d_call: -; cdr3_aa: CASSALGREDYGYTF; cdr3_nt: TGTGCCAGCAGCGCCTTGGGCAGGGAGGACTATGGCTACACCTTC
j_call: TRBJ2-3; clone_size: many; v_call: TRBV3-1; d_call: TRBD2; cdr3_aa: CASSQDVGEGQDTQYF; cdr3_nt: TGTGCCAGCAGCCAAGATGTGGGGGAGGGCCAAGATACGCAGTATTTT
j_call: TRBJ2-7; clone_size: many; v_call: TRBV7-3; d_call: -; cdr3_aa: CASSPGLVGRGREEQYF; cdr3_nt: TGTGCCAGCAGCCCCGGGCTGGTAGGGCGCGGGCGGGAAGAGCAGTACTTC